This TCR beta chain was captured in a study of blood T cell repertoires in COVID-19. Whole-study context: Collection of acute and convalescent COVID-19 samples took place in the United States, Italy and Spain. Sources were T cells, B-cell-depleted T cells, or PBMCs; the material itself was cDNA or gDNA.

Per the original data handling: Reference gene primer amplification gave nucleated cell count estimates. The repertoire was sequenced with immunoSEQ multiplex PCR; TCRdb's copy has only in-frame clones and lacks some. The V and J calls and clone size come from that table; D and trimming were worked out from the DNA. Of 140,000 or so clones in the sample, more than 85% were seen once. The CDR3 runs 13 residues. Germline values: CDR1 MNHEY, CDR2 SMNVEV (reference sequence). V dropped 6 bases and J dropped 5 bases, with 11 bases sitting between them. Sequenced material: peripheral blood. The V and J genes are TRBV27 and TRBJ2-4; no firm D call. The clonotype was recovered from a human donor in a cohort sampled during active COVID-19. The CDR3 DNA reads as TGTGCCAGCAGCCCGCGGTGGGAAAACATTCAGTACTTC. Translated: CASSPRWENIQYF.